The sample holds one count of the clone carrying this T cell receptor (beta chain). What it recognizes is unknown. This sample was taken from a study of OX40 agonist ivuxolimab in advanced cancers. Study details: Averaging about 60 years in age, with a range of roughly 20 to 80, the cohort was about 85% male. Study-level points and caveats: The study observed clonal expansion of CD4+ and CD8+ blood T cells by week 6 at 0.1 to 3.0 mg/kg.

Trimming took off 4 bases at V and 12 bases at J, with 21 bases between the two ends. CDR3 size: 14 residues. Germline-derived CDR1 and CDR2 are KGHSH and LQKENI. Sequencing used immunoSEQ multiplex PCR; TCRdb keeps in-frame clones, though not all of them. The table lists around 33,000 clones, 80% to 95% of them singletons. This specimen consisted of CD4+ or CD8+ T cells sorted from blood, obtained in a trial of the OX40 agonist ivuxolimab. The sequence derives from an adult with an advanced solid tumor such as melanoma, head and neck, liver or kidney cancer. The J gene is TRBJ1-1, the V gene TRBV18, with D possibly TRBD1 on 6 matching bases. The CDR3 sequence is CASSRQEGRSDSFF. Here the CDR3 DNA reads TGTGCCAGCTCACGACAGGAGGGGAGGTCCGATTCTTTCTTT.